This TCR beta chain was captured by sequencing in a study of cytomegalovirus exposure and HLA in healthy donors. General observations from the study: Generally TCR sequences proved uncommon, though certain public TCRs appeared in numerous donors. Roughly uniform depth of sequencing across donors was assumed in presence/absence analyses.

The PCR had 60 Vbeta and 13 Jbeta primers. The assay was immunoSEQ multiplex PCR, and TCRdb's table has in-frame clones only and misses some. Altogether some 190,000 clones are present, around 80% being singletons, with the ten largest covering over 1.1%. Germline assignment: CDR1 SGHNT and CDR2 YENEEA. Trimming took 5 bases from V and 5 from J, leaving 15 bases between them. The CDR3 totals 14 residues. As regards this clone: What it recognizes is unknown.

Sequenced input: PBMCs. The receptor's source is a man between 18 and 35 years old in good health and CMV-seronegative. The chain joins TRBV11-3 to TRBJ2-5; unclear D gene. The CDR3 reads CASSPNRVWETQYF. CDR3 in DNA: TGTGCCAGCAGCCCAAACAGAGTTTGGGAGACCCAGTACTTC.